This T cell receptor beta chain was captured by sequencing in a study of beta chain features in type 1 diabetes. Study information: Age and gender were similar between patients and healthy donors, as were cell yields. Study results and caveats: TCRB CDR3s from Type 1 diabetes patients were moderately but significantly shorter in all four CD4+ subsets.

All of the isolated RNA was reverse transcribed, so expressed TCRB transcripts were sequenced. Measured with immunoSEQ multiplex PCR; TCRdb has only the in-frame clones, and not every one. The sample has 600,000 to 700,000 clones; roughly 13% are singletons. CDR1 and CDR2 from the germline V gene are MNHEY and SVGAGI. The CDR3 is 16 residues long. V was clipped by 0 bases and J by 8 bases; unmatched bases: 9. Only a few counts were recorded for this clone. Its specificity is not known. V gene TRBV6-5 combines with J gene TRBJ1-4, with 7 bases fitting TRBD1. Sequencing used naive CD4+ T cells from blood. This receptor was obtained from a man younger than 35 with type 1 diabetes. DNA of the CDR3: TGTGCCAGCAGTTACTCCTACGACAGGGTTGGGGAAAAACTGTTTTTT. Amino acids: CASSYSYDRVGEKLFF.